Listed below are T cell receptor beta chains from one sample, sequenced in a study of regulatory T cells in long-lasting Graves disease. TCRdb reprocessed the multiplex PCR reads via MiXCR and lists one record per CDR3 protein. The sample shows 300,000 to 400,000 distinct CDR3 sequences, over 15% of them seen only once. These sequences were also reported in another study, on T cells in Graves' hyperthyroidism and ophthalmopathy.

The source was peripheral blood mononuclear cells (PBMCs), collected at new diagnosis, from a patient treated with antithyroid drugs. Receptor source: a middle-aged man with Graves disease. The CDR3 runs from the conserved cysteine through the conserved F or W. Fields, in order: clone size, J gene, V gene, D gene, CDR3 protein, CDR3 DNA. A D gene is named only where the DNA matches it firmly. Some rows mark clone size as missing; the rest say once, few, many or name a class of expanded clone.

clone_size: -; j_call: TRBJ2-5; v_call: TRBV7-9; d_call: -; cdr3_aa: CASSLVPREETQYF; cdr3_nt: TGTGCCAGCAGCTTAGTCCCGCGGGAAGAGACCCAGTACTTC
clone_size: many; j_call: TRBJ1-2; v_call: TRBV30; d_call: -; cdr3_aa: CAWSVGSRWGGYTF; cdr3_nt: TGTGCCTGGAGTGTAGGCTCCCGCTGGGGCGGCTACACCTTC
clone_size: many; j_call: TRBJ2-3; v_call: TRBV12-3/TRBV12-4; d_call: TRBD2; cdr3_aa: CASSFRLGGTSTDTQYF; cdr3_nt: TGTGCCAGCAGTTTCCGTCTCGGGGGGACTAGCACAGATACGCAGTATTTT
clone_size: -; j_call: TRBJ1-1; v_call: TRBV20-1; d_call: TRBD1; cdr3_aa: CSAPRDSYGTEAFF; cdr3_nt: TGCAGTGCTCCTCGGGACAGCTACGGCACTGAAGCTTTCTTT
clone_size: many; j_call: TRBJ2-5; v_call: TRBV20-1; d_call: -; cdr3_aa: CSARRGRQETQYF; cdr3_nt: TGCAGTGCTAGACGGGGGCGGCAAGAGACCCAGTACTTC
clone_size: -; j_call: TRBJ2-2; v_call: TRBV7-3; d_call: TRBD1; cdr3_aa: CASSSGGQGTTGELFF; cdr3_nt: TGTGCCAGCAGCTCCGGGGGACAGGGAACCACCGGGGAGCTGTTTTTT
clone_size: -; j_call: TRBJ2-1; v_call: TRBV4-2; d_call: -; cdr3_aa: CASDPRGGGEQFF; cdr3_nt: TGTGCCAGCGATCCCCGAGGTGGCGGTGAGCAGTTCTTC
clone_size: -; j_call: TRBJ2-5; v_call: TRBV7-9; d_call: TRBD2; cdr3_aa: CASSSKRGLVQETQYF; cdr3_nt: TGTGCCAGCAGCTCGAAGCGGGGGCTTGTCCAAGAGACCCAGTACTTC
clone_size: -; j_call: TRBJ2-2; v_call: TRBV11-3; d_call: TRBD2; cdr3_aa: CASSSLAENTGELFF; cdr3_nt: TGTGCCAGCAGCTCACTAGCGGAAAACACCGGGGAGCTGTTTTTT
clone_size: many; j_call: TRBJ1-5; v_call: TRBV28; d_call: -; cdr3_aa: CASSRGRNQPQHF; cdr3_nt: TGTGCCAGCAGCCGGGGGAGGAATCAGCCCCAGCATTTT
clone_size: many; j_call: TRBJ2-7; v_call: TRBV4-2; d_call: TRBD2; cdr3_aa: CASSPAGGRDYEQYF; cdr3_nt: TGTGCCAGCAGCCCCGCGGGGGGGCGAGACTACGAGCAGTACTTC
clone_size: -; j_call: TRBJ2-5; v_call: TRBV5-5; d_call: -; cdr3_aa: CASSLAPGTGETQYF; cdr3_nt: TGTGCCAGCAGCTTGGCCCCCGGGACTGGGGAGACCCAGTACTTC
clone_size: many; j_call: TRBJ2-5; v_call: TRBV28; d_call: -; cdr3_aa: CASSPSHLGFQETQYF; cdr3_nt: TGTGCCAGCAGTCCCTCTCATCTGGGCTTTCAAGAGACCCAGTACTTC
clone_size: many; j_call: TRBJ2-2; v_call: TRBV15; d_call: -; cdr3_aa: CATSRDPRRGRVDGELFF; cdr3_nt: TGTGCCACCAGCAGAGATCCTAGGAGGGGAAGGGTGGACGGGGAGCTGTTTTTT
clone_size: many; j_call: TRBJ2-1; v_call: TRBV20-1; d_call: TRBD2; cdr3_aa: CSAWTSALSYNEQFF; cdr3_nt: TGCAGTGCTTGGACTAGCGCCCTATCCTACAATGAGCAGTTCTTC
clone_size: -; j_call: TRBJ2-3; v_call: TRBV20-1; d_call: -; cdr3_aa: CSARVTPAADTQYF; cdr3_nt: TGCAGTGCTAGGGTGACACCGGCAGCAGATACGCAGTATTTT
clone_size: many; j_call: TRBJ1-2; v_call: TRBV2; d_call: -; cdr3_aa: CASSEKQAYYGYTF; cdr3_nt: TGTGCCAGCAGTGAAAAACAGGCATACTATGGCTACACCTTC
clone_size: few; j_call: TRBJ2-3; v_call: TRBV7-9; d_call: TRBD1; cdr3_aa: CASSLDRTGDRTQYF; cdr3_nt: TGTGCCAGCAGCTTAGACCGGACAGGGGATCGTACGCAGTATTTT
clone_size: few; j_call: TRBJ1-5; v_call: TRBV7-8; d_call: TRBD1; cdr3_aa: CASSPRTGVNQPQHF; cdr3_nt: TGTGCCAGCAGCCCCAGGACAGGGGTTAATCAGCCCCAGCATTTT
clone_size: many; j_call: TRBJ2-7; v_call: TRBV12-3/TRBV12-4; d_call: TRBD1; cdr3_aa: CASIGSNRDRGIYEQYF; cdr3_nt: TGTGCCAGCATCGGGAGCAACCGGGACAGGGGCATATACGAGCAGTACTTC
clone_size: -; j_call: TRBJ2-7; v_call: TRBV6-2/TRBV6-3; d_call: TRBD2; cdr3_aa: CASSRRGNGFEQYF; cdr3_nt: TGTGCCAGCAGCCGGCGGGGGAATGGGTTCGAGCAGTACTTC
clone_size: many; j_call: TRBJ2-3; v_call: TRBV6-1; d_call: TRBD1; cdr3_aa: CASSGQGLVGTDTQYF; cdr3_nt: TGTGCCAGCAGTGGACAGGGTTTAGTTGGGACAGATACGCAGTATTTT
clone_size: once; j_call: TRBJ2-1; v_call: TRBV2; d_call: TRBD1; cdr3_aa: CASVKGQGSYNEQFF; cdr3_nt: TGTGCCAGCGTAAAAGGACAGGGTTCCTACAATGAGCAGTTCTTC
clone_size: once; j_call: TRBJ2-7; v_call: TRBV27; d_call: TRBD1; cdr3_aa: CAGSTGQGYEQYF; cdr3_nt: TGTGCCGGCAGCACTGGACAGGGGTACGAGCAGTACTTC
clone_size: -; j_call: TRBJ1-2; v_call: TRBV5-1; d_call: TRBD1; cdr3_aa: CASSPGTANGYTF; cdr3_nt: TGCGCCAGCAGCCCCGGGACAGCAAATGGCTACACCTTC
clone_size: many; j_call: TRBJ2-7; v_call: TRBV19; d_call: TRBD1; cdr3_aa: CASSLRTGGYEQYF; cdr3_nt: TGTGCCAGTAGTCTCCGGACAGGGGGCTACGAGCAGTACTTC
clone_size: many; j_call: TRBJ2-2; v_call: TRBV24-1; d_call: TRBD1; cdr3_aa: CATSDRGRTGELFF; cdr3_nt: TGTGCCACCAGCGACAGGGGTCGTACCGGGGAGCTGTTTTTT
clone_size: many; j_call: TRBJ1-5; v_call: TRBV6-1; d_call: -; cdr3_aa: CASSEAGWYSNQPQHF; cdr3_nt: TGTGCCAGCAGTGAGGCCGGGTGGTATAGCAATCAGCCCCAGCATTTT
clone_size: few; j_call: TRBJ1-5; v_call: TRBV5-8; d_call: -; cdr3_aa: CASTMAPGRNQPQHF; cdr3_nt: TGTGCCAGCACCATGGCCCCGGGACGCAATCAGCCCCAGCATTTT
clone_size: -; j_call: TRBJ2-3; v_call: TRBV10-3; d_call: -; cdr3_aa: CATAANPQFTDTQYF; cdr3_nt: TGTGCCACCGCTGCGAATCCACAGTTCACAGATACGCAGTATTTT
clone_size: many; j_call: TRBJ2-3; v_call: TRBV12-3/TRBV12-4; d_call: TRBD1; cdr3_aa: CASSSGTAGMYTQYF; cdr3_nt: TGTGCCAGCAGTTCCGGGACAGCCGGCATGTATACGCAGTATTTT
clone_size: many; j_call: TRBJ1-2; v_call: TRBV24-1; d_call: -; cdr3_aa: CATSVGTTYGYTF; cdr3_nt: TGTGCCACCAGTGTCGGGACAACCTATGGCTACACCTTC
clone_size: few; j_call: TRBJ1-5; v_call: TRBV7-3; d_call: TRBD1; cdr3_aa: CASSSLDRGHQPQHF; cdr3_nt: TGTGCCAGCAGCTCCCTCGACAGGGGGCATCAGCCCCAGCATTTT
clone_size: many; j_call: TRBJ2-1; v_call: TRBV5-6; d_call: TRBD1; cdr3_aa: CASSGPGTGGFNEQFF; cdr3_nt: TGTGCCAGCAGCGGACCCGGGACAGGGGGGTTCAATGAGCAGTTCTTC
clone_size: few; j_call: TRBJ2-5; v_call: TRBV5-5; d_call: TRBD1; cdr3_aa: CASSPTRTGSRETQYF; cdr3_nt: TGTGCCAGCAGTCCCACCAGGACAGGGAGCAGGGAGACCCAGTACTTC
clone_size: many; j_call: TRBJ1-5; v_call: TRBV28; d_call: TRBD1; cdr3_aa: CARNHDRVWGQPQHF; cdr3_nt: TGTGCCAGAAACCATGACAGGGTTTGGGGTCAGCCCCAGCATTTT
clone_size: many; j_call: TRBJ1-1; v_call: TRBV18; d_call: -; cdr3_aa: CASSPIQALNTEAFF; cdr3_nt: TGTGCCAGCTCACCAATACAGGCCCTGAACACTGAAGCTTTCTTT
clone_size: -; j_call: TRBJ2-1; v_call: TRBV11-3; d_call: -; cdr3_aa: CACSLVAGGHLYNEQFF; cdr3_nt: TGTGCCTGCAGCTTAGTAGCCGGGGGACACCTCTACAATGAGCAGTTCTTC
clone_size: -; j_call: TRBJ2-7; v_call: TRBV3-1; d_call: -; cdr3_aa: CASSPGLEGRYEQYF; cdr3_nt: TGTGCCAGCAGCCCCGGCCTTGAGGGTAGGTACGAGCAGTACTTC
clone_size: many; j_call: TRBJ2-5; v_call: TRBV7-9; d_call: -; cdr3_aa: CASGRGGRETQYF; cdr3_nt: TGTGCCAGCGGCCGTGGGGGGCGGGAGACCCAGTACTTC
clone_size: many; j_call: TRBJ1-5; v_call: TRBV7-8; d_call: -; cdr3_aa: CASSFGARGGVNQPQHF; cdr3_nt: TGTGCCAGCAGCTTCGGCGCAAGGGGGGGCGTCAATCAGCCCCAGCATTTT
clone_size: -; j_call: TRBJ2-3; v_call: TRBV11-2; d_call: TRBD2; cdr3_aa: CASSSVLAGAPRALSTDTQYF; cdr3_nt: TGTGCCAGCAGCTCAGTCCTAGCGGGGGCCCCCCGGGCTCTTAGCACAGATACGCAGTATTTT
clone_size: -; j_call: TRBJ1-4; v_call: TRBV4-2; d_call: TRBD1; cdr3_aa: CASSQLQGAIEKLFF; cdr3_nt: TGTGCCAGCAGCCAACTACAGGGGGCGATTGAAAAACTGTTTTTT
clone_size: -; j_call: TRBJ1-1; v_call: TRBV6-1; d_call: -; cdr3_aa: CASIHPGLRGAFF; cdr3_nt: TGTGCCAGCATTCATCCGGGGTTGCGAGGGGCTTTCTTT
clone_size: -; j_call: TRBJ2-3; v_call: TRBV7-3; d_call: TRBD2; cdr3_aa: CASSLAGGRTDAQYF; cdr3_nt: TGTGCCAGCAGCTTAGCGGGGGGACGCACAGATGCGCAGTATTTT
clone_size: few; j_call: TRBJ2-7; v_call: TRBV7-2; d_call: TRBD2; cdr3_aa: CASSLGAAGDSYEQYF; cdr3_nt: TGTGCCAGCAGCTTAGGAGCAGCGGGGGACTCCTACGAGCAGTACTTC
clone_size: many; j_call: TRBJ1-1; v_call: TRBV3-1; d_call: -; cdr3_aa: CASSKPGEATEAFF; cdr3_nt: TGTGCCAGCAGTAAGCCGGGGGAGGCGACTGAAGCTTTCTTT
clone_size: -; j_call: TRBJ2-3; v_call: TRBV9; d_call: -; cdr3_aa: CASSPHMGTDTQYF; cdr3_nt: TGTGCCAGCAGCCCCCATATGGGCACAGATACGCAGTATTTT